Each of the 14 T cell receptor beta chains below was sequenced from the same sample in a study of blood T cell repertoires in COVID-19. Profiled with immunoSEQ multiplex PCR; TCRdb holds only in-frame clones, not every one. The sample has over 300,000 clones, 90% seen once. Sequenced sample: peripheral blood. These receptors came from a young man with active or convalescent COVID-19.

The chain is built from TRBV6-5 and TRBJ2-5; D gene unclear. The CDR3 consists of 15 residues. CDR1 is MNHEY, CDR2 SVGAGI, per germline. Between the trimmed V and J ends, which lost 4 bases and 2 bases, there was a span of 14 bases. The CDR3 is CASSSLSTGQETQYF. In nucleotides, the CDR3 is TGTGCCAGCAGTTCCCTCTCTACCGGGCAAGAGACCCAGTACTTC.

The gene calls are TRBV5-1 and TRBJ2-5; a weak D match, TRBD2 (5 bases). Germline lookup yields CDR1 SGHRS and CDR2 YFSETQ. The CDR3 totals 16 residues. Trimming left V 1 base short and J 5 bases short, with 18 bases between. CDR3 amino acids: CASSLLSGVVGETQYF. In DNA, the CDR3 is TGCGCCAGCAGCTTGTTGTCCGGGGTCGTAGGGGAGACCCAGTACTTC.

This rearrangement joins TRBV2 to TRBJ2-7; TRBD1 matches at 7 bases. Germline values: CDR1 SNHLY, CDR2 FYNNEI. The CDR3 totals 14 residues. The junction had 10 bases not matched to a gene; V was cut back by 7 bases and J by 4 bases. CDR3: CASISGQHHYEQYF. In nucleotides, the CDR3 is TGTGCCAGCATCTCGGGACAGCATCATTACGAGCAGTACTTC. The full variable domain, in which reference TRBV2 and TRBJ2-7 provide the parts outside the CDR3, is EPEVTQTPSHQVTQMGQEVILRCVPISNHLYFYWYRQILGQKVEFLVSFYNNEISEKSEIFDDQFSVERPDGSNFTLKIRSTKLEDSAMYFCASISGQHHYEQYFGPGTRLTVT.

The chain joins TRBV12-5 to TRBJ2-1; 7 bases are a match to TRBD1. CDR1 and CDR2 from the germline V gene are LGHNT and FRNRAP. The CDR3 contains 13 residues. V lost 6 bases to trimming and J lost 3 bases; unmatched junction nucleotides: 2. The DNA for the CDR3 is TGTGCTAGTGGGAGACAGGGCTACAATGAGCAGTTCTTC. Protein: CASGRQGYNEQFF. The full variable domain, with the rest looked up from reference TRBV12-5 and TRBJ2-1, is DARVTQTPRHKVTEMGQEVTMRCQPILGHNTVFWYRQTMMQGLELLAYFRNRAPLDDSGMPKDRFSAEMPDATLATLKIQPSEPRDSAVYFCASGRQGYNEQFFGPGTRLTVL.

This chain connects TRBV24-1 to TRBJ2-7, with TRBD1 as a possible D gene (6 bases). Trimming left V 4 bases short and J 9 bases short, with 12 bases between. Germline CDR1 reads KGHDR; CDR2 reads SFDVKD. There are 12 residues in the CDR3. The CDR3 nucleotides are TGTGCCACCAGTGAACCCGAGGGGGTGCAGTACTTC. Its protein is CATSEPEGVQYF.

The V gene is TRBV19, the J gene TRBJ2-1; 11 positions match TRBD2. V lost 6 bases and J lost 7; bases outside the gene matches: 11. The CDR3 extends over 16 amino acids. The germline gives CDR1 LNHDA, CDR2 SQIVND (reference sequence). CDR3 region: CASRATTSGSVNEQFF. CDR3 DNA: TGTGCCAGTAGGGCAACTACTAGCGGGAGTGTGAATGAGCAGTTCTTC.

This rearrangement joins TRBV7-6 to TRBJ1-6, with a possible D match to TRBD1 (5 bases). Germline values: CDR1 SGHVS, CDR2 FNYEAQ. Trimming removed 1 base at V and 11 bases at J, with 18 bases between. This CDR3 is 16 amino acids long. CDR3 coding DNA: TGTGCCAGCAGCTTAGGAGGCCAGGGTGTTGTTCCACCCCTCCACTTT. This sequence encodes CASSLGGQGVVPPLHF. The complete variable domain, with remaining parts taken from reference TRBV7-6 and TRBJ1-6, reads GAGVSQSPRYKVTKRGQDVALRCDPISGHVSLYWYRQALGQGPEFLTYFNYEAQQDKSGLPNDRFSAERPEGSISTLTIQRTEQRDSAMYRCASSLGGQGVVPPLHFGNGTRLTVT.

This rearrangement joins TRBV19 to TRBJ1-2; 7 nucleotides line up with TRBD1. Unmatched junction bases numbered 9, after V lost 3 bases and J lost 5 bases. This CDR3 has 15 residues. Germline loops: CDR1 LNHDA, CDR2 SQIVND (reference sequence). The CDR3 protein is CASSIGTGVGYGYTF. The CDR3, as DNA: TGTGCCAGTAGTATTGGAACAGGGGTGGGGTATGGCTACACCTTC.

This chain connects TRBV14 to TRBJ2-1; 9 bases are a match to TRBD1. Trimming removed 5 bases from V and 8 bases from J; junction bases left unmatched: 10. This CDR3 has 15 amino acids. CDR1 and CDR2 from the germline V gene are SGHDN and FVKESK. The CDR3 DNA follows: TGTGCCAGCAGCGACCCACTGGACAGGGGCGATGAGCAGTTCTTC. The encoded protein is CASSDPLDRGDEQFF.

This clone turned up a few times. In DNA form, the CDR3 reads TGTGCCAGCAGTTTTTCGGACAGGGAAAATTCACCCCTCCACTTT. Translated, it gives CASSFSDRENSPLHF. The chain employs TRBV28 and TRBJ1-6, with 8 nucleotides matching TRBD1. The CDR3 length is 15 residues. The V and J ends lost 3 bases and 7 bases, in that order; junction bases with no gene match: 5. Germline lookup yields CDR1 MDHEN and CDR2 SYDVKM.

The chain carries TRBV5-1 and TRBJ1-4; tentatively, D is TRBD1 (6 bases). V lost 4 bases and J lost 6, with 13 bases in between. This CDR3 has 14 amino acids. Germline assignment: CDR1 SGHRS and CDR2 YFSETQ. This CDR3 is CASSPRAGDEKLFF. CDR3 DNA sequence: TGCGCCAGCAGCCCCCGCGCAGGGGATGAAAAACTGTTTTTT. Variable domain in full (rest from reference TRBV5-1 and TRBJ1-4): KAGVTQTPRYLIKTRGQQVTLSCSPISGHRSVSWYQQTPGQGLQFLFEYFSETQRNKGNFPGRFSGRQFSNSRSEMNVSTLELGDSALYLCASSPRAGDEKLFFGSGTQLSVL.

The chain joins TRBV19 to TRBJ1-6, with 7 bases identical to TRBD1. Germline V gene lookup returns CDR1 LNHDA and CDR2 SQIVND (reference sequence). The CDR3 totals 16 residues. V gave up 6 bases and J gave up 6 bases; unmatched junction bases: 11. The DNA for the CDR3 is TGTGCCAGTAGCTTCGCCGGGACAGAAATTAATTCACCCCTCCACTTT. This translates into CASSFAGTEINSPLHF.

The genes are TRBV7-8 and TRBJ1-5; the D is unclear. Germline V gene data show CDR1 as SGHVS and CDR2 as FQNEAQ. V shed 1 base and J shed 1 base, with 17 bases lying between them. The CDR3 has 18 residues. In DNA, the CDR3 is TGTGCCAGCAGCTTAGACTTTAGAGGGTACCGGAGCAATCAGCCCCAGCATTTT. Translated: CASSLDFRGYRSNQPQHF.

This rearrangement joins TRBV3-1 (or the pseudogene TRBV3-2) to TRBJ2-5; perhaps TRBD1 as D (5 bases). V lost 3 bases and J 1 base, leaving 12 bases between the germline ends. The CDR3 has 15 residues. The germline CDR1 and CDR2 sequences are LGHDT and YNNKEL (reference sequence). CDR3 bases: TGTGCCAGCAGCCATCTCAGGGCACGCCAAGAGACCCAGTACTTC. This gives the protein CASSHLRARQETQYF.